The present T cell receptor (beta chain) was sequenced within a study of cytomegalovirus exposure and HLA in healthy donors. Study summary: Among the approximately 400 genotyped donors, about 81% were placed in the Caucasian-associated ancestry cluster.

As for this clone: Its antigen is undetermined.

From germline, CDR1 is SGHTA and CDR2 FQGTGA. The CDR3 sequence is 15 residues long. V was pared by 4 bases and J by 0 bases, with 11 bases between. Study-level results: In vitro, three CMV-associated chains proved specific for CMV antigens. Cytomegalovirus association was assigned to 150 to 200 TCR beta chains.

PCR used 60 Vbeta primers and 13 Jbeta primers. TCRdb keeps only in-frame clones here, not all; method: immunoSEQ multiplex PCR. The sample carries around 85,000 clones, roughly 75% recorded once. Sequenced sample: PBMCs. This chain uses TRBV7-3 with TRBJ2-3; D perhaps matches TRBD1 (6 bases). The receptor was isolated from a man aged 25 to 40 in good health and CMV-seronegative. The CDR3 spells CASSSTGFSTDTQYF. The CDR3 region has the DNA TGTGCCAGCAGCTCCACAGGGTTTAGCACAGATACGCAGTATTTT.